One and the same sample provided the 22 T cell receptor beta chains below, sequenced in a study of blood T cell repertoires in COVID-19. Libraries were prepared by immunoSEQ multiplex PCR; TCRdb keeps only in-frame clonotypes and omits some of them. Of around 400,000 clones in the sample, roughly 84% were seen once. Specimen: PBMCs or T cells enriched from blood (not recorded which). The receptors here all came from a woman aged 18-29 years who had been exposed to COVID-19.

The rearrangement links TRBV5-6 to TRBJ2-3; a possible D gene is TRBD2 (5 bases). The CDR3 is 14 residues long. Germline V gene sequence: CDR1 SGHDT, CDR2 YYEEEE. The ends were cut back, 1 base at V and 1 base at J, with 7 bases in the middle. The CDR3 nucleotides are TGTGCCAGCAGCTTGACTAGGCGCACAGATACGCAGTATTTT. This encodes CASSLTRRTDTQYF.

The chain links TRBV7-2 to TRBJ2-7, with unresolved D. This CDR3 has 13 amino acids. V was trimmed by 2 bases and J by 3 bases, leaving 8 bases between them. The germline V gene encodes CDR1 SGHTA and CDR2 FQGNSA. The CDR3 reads CASSLQASYEQYF. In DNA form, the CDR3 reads TGTGCCAGCAGCTTACAGGCCAGCTACGAGCAGTACTTC.

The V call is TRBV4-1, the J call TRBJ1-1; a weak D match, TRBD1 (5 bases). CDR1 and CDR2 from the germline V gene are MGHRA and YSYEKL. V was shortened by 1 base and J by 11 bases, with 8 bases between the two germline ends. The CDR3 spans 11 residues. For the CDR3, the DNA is TGCGCCAGCAGCCAAGGACAGACGGCTTTCTTT. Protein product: CASSQGQTAFF.

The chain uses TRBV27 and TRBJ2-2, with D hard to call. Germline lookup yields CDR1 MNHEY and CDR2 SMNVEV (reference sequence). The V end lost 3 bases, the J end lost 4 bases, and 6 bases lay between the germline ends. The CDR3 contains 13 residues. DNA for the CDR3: TGTGCCAGCAGTTTTAGTCGCACCGGGGAGCTGTTTTTT. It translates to CASSFSRTGELFF.

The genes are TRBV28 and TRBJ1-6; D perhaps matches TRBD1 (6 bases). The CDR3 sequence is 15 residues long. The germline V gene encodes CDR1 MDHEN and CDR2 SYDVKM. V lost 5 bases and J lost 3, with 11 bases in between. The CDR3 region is CASSPATGYNSPLHF. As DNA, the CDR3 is TGTGCCAGCAGTCCCGCGACAGGCTATAATTCACCCCTCCACTTT.

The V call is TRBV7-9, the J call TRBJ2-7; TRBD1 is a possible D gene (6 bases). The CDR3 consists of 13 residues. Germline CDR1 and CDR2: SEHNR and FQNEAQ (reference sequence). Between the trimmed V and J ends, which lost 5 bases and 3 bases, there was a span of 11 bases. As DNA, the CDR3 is TGTGCCAGCAGCAGACAGGATATCTACGAGCAGTACTTC. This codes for CASSRQDIYEQYF.

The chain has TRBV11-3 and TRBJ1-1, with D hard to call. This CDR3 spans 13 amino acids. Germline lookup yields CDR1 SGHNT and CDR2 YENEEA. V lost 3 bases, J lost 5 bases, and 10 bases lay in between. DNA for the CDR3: TGTGCCAGCAGCTTTTGGACGGGAACTGAAGCTTTCTTT. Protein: CASSFWTGTEAFF.

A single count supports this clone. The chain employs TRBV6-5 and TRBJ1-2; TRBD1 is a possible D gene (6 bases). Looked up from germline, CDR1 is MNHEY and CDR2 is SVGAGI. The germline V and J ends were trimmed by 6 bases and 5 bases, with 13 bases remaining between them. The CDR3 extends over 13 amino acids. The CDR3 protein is CASRWDNSYGYTF. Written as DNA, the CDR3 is TGTGCCAGCAGATGGGACAACTCTTATGGCTACACCTTC.

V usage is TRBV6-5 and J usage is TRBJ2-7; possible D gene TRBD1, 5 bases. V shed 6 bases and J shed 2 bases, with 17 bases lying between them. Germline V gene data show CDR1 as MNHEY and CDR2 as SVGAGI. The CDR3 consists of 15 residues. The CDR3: CASSPVSQAAYEQYF. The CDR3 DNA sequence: TGTGCCAGCAGCCCGGTGTCACAGGCGGCCTACGAGCAGTACTTC.

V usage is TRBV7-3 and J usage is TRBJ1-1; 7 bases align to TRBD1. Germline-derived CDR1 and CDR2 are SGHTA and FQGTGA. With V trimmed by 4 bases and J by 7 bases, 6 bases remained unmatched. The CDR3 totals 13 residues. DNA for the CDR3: TGTGCCAGCAGCTCGACAGGGTCGGGTGAAGCTTTCTTT. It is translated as CASSSTGSGEAFF.

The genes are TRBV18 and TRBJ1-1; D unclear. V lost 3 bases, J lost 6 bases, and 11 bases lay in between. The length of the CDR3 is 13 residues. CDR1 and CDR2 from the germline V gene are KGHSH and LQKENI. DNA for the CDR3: TGTGCCAGCTCACCCGGACTTGATTCTGAAGCTTTCTTT. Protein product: CASSPGLDSEAFF.

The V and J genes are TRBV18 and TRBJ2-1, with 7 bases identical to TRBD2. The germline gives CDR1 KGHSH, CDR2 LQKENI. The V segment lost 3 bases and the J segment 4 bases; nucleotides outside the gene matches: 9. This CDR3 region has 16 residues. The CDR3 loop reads CASSPKRDQNYNEQFF. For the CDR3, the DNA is TGTGCCAGCTCACCGAAGCGGGACCAAAATTACAATGAGCAGTTCTTC.

DNA of the CDR3: TGTGCCAGCTCACCACCCGGTGGGGGGGCTGTCGGCTACACCTTC. Translated, it gives CASSPPGGGAVGYTF. The J gene is TRBJ1-2, the V gene TRBV18; TRBD1 is a possible D gene (6 bases). Germline loops: CDR1 KGHSH, CDR2 LQKENI. V was cut by 0 bases and J by 8 bases, with 16 bases left in between. CDR3 length: 15 amino acids.

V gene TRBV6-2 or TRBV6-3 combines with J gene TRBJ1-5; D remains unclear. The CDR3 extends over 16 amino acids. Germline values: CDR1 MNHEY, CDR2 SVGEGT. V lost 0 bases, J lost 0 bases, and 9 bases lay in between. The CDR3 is CASSYSRGSSNQPQHF. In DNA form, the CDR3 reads TGTGCCAGCAGTTACTCGCGAGGGAGTAGCAATCAGCCCCAGCATTTT.

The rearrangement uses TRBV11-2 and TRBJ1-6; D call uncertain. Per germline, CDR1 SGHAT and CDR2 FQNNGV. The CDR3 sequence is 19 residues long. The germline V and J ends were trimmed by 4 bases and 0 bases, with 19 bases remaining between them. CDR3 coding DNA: TGTGCCAGCAGCTCCCAATTACCCCCTCTTAGCTCCTATAATTCACCCCTCCACTTT. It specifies CASSSQLPPLSSYNSPLHF.

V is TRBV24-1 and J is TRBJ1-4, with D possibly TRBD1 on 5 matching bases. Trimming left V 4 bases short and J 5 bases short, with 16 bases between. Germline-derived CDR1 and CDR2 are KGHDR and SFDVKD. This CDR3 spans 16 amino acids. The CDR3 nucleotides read TGTGCCACCAGTGAACGCCGGGACTCCGGCAATGAAAAACTGTTTTTT. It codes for CATSERRDSGNEKLFF.

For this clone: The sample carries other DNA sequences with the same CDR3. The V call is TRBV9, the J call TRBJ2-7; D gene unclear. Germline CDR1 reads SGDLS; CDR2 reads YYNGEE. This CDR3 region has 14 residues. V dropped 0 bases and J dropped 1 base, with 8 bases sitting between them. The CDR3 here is CASSVGGLSYEQYF. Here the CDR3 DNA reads TGTGCCAGCAGCGTAGGTGGCCTTTCCTACGAGCAGTACTTC.

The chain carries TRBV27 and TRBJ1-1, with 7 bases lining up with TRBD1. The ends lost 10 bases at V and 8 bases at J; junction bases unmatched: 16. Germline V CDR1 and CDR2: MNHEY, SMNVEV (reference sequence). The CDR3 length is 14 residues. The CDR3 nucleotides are TGTGCCACCCAACGGGGACAGCGGGTTAACGAAGCTTTCTTT. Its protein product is CATQRGQRVNEAFF.

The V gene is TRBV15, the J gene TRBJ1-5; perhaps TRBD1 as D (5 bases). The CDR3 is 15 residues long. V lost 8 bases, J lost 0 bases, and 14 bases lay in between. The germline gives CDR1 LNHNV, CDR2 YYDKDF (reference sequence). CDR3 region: CATHDSRYSNQPQHF. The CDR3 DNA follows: TGTGCCACCCACGACAGCCGTTATAGCAATCAGCCCCAGCATTTT.

This chain's CDR3 is CASSLWQGFYEQYF. CDR3 DNA: TGTGCCAGCAGCTTGTGGCAGGGGTTCTACGAGCAGTACTTC. This rearrangement joins TRBV5-8 to TRBJ2-7; D is perhaps TRBD1 (6 bases). Germline V lookup: CDR1 SGHTS, CDR2 YDEGEE. The CDR3 is 14 amino acids. Trimming left V 1 base short and J 3 bases short, with 11 bases between. The full variable domain, rest sourced from reference TRBV5-8 and TRBJ2-7, is EAGVTQSPTHLIKTRGQQATLRCSPISGHTSVYWYQQALGLGLQFLLWYDEGEERNRGNFPPRFSGRQFPNYSSELNVNALELEDSALYLCASSLWQGFYEQYFGPGTRLTVT.

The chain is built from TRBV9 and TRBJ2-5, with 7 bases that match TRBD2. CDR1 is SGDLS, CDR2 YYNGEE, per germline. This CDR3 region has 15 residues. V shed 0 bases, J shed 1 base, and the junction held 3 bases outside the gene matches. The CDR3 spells CASSVGGGGQETQYF. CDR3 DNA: TGTGCCAGCAGCGTAGGTGGGGGGGGCCAAGAGACCCAGTACTTC.

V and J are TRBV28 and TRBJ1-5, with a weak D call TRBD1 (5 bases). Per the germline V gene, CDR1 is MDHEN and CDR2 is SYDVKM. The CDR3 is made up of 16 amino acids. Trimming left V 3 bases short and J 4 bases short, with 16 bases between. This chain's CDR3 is CASSFGGSGLNQPQHF. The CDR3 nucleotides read TGTGCCAGCAGTTTTGGTGGGTCAGGGCTTAATCAGCCCCAGCATTTT.